Below, 24 T cell receptor beta chains from the same sample are listed, as sequenced in a study of cytomegalovirus exposure and HLA in healthy donors. The PCR used 60 Vbeta and 13 Jbeta primers. Profiled with immunoSEQ multiplex PCR; TCRdb holds only in-frame clones, not every one. Of 120,000 to 150,000 clones listed, 60% to 85% were seen once; the top ten hold over 2.5%. Material: PBMCs. Receptors were obtained from a man aged 35 to 55 in good health and CMV-seropositive.

This clone was detected only once. The V call is TRBV4-1, the J call TRBJ1-4; D unresolved. This CDR3 is 16 amino acids long. V gave up 0 bases and J gave up 4 bases, with 12 bases separating them. The germline V gene encodes CDR1 MGHRA and CDR2 YSYEKL. CDR3 loop: CASSQERRTSNEKLFF. The CDR3 nucleotides are TGCGCCAGCAGCCAAGAAAGGAGAACCAGTAATGAAAAACTGTTTTTT.

The chain uses TRBV29-1 and TRBJ2-5; D is undetermined. The V gene's germline CDR1 is SQVTM and CDR2 ANQGSEA. Trimming pared 3 bases from V and 2 bases from J, leaving 13 bases between. This CDR3 has 14 residues. The CDR3 region is CSVDFHGVQETQYF. CDR3 DNA: TGCAGCGTTGACTTCCATGGAGTGCAAGAGACCCAGTACTTC.

The chain joins TRBV28 to TRBJ2-1; 8 positions agree with TRBD2. The CDR3 totals 14 residues. Per germline, CDR1 MDHEN and CDR2 SYDVKM. Losses at the gene ends were 1 base for V and 4 bases for J; bases not matched to a gene: 0. The CDR3 loop reads CASSLLAGYNEQFF. The CDR3 nucleotides read TGTGCCAGCAGTTTATTAGCGGGATACAATGAGCAGTTCTTC.

V gene TRBV2 combines with J gene TRBJ2-7; 12 bases fit TRBD2. The ends lost 7 bases at V and 6 bases at J; junction bases unmatched: 7. The CDR3 length is 14 residues. Germline values: CDR1 SNHLY, CDR2 FYNNEI. The CDR3, as DNA: TGTGCCAGCATGACTAGCGGGAGTATCGGCGAGCAGTACTTC. This codes for CASMTSGSIGEQYF.

V is TRBV19 and J is TRBJ2-2; 7 nucleotides align to TRBD1. The CDR3 covers 15 residues. J lost 5 bases, V lost 6 bases, and 9 bases had no gene match. Germline CDR1 reads LNHDA; CDR2 reads SQIVND (reference sequence). CDR3 sequence reads: CASSTQGILTGELFF. The CDR3 nucleotides are TGTGCCAGTAGCACACAGGGGATCCTTACCGGGGAGCTGTTTTTT.

The chain links TRBV6-5 to TRBJ2-1; TRBD2 matches 10 bases. This CDR3 is built from 16 residues. V lost 2 bases to trimming and J lost 2 bases; unmatched junction nucleotides: 3. From germline, CDR1 is MNHEY and CDR2 SVGAGI. The CDR3: CASSYVSGGTYNEQFF. As DNA, the CDR3 is TGTGCCAGCAGTTACGTTAGCGGGGGGACCTACAATGAGCAGTTCTTC.

This sequence joins TRBV18 and TRBJ2-7; TRBD1 matches 12 bases. The CDR3 has 15 amino acids. Losses at the gene ends were 5 bases for V and 7 bases for J; bases not matched to a gene: 9. Germline V CDR1 and CDR2: KGHSH, LQKENI. CDR3 nucleotide sequence: TGTGCCAGCTCATCCACGGGACAGGGGGCGGGGGAGCAGTACTTC. It yields the protein CASSSTGQGAGEQYF.

This chain uses TRBV2 with TRBJ2-7; a weak D match, TRBD1 (5 bases). The V end lost 3 bases, the J end lost 1 base, and 7 bases lay between the germline ends. This CDR3 is built from 13 residues. Germline values: CDR1 SNHLY, CDR2 FYNNEI. The DNA of the CDR3 is TGTGCCAGCAGTGACCGGACATCCTACGAGCAGTACTTC. Translation: CASSDRTSYEQYF.

The V call is TRBV7-8, the J call TRBJ2-2, with TRBD2 identical over 12 bases. This CDR3 contains 19 residues. V lost 4 bases to trimming and J lost 0 bases; unmatched junction nucleotides: 9. Germline-derived CDR1 and CDR2 are SGHVS and FQNEAQ. CDR3 nucleotides: TGTGCCAGCAGCTCTTCTCAGACTAGCGGGAGTTCGAACACCGGGGAGCTGTTTTTT. Encoded protein: CASSSSQTSGSSNTGELFF.

This clone was detected a few times. Distinct nucleotide sequences in the sample also encode this CDR3. The chain has TRBV6-1 and TRBJ1-2, with 7 bases that match TRBD1. The trim removed 3 bases at V and 5 bases at J, leaving 0 bases unmatched. CDR1 MNHNS and CDR2 SASEGT come from the germline V gene. The CDR3 totals 12 residues. The CDR3 here is CASSDRGYGYTF. Here the CDR3 DNA reads TGTGCCAGCAGTGACAGGGGGTATGGCTACACCTTC.

This clone was counted only a few times. The V gene is TRBV6-5, the J gene TRBJ1-4; D is uncertain. The CDR3 loop spans 14 amino acids. V lost 6 bases and J 4 bases, leaving 12 bases between the germline ends. Germline V CDR1 and CDR2: MNHEY, SVGAGI. Here the CDR3 DNA reads TGTGCCAGCAGCCGCCAGACGGGTAATGAAAAACTGTTTTTT. This sequence encodes CASSRQTGNEKLFF.

This clone was detected only a few times. V is TRBV6-6 and J is TRBJ2-7, with 7 bases matching TRBD1. The ends lost 6 bases at V and 2 bases at J; junction bases unmatched: 10. CDR1 and CDR2 (germline): MNHNY, SVGAGI (reference sequence). The CDR3 extends over 15 amino acids. The CDR3 nucleotides read TGTGCCAGCAGCAATACCGGGACAGCCACCTACGAGCAGTACTTC. Its translation is CASSNTGTATYEQYF.

V usage is TRBV19 and J usage is TRBJ2-2; TRBD1 agrees at 9 bases. The CDR3 extends over 16 amino acids. Germline V lookup: CDR1 LNHDA, CDR2 SQIVND (reference sequence). V dropped 3 bases and J dropped 3; count of bases not matched to a gene: 5. The DNA of the CDR3 is TGTGCCAGTAGTATCTTAAGGACAGGGGACACCGGGGAGCTGTTTTTT. Translating it yields CASSILRTGDTGELFF.

This chain connects TRBV30 to TRBJ2-2; D remains unclear. V gave up 0 bases and J gave up 4 bases, with 6 bases separating them. Germline values: CDR1 GTSNPN, CDR2 SVGIG (reference sequence). The CDR3 totals 13 residues. The CDR3 sequence is CAWSVQSTGELFF. The CDR3 nucleotides read TGTGCCTGGAGTGTACAGAGCACCGGGGAGCTGTTTTTT.

This clone was counted a single time. At one of its ends the junction is not consistent with the germline gene, which may arise from a read error. V usage is TRBV7-9 and J usage is TRBJ2-1; 9 positions match TRBD1. Germline V CDR1 and CDR2: SEHNR, FQNEAQ (reference sequence). The CDR3 runs 14 residues. Here the CDR3 DNA reads TGTTCCAGCAGAAAGGGACAGGGAGTAAATGAGCAGTTCTTC. Translation: CSSRKGQGVNEQFF.

This sequence joins TRBV7-8 and TRBJ2-5; no reliable D call. Trimming shortened V by 2 bases and J by 0 bases, and 10 bases separated the two germline ends. Germline V gene sequence: CDR1 SGHVS, CDR2 FQNEAQ. The CDR3 has 15 residues. The CDR3 reads CASSLSARYQETQYF. The CDR3 DNA sequence: TGTGCCAGCAGCTTATCGGCTAGGTACCAAGAGACCCAGTACTTC.

This clone was seen more than once but under ten times. The V call is TRBV18, the J call TRBJ1-4, with a possible D match to TRBD1 (6 bases). Germline V CDR1 and CDR2: KGHSH, LQKENI. The V and J ends lost 3 bases and 0 bases respectively, with 8 bases between them. The CDR3 loop spans 15 amino acids. CDR3 sequence: CASSPRTATNEKLFF. CDR3 nucleotides: TGTGCCAGCTCACCCCGGACAGCAACTAATGAAAAACTGTTTTTT.

The chain recombines TRBV7-3 with TRBJ2-1, with 7 bases fitting TRBD2. The CDR3 loop spans 14 amino acids. Germline V gene sequence: CDR1 SGHTA, CDR2 FQGTGA. V was pared by 5 bases and J by 6 bases, with 7 bases of the junction left unmatched. The CDR3 coding sequence is TGTGCCAGCAGCCCCCGACTAGCAGTCAATGAGCAGTTCTTC. Translated, it gives CASSPRLAVNEQFF.

The chain joins TRBV29-1 to TRBJ1-2, with unresolved D. CDR1 SQVTM and CDR2 ANQGSEA come from the germline V gene. Trimming shortened V by 6 bases and J by 0 bases, and 20 bases separated the two germline ends. CDR3 length: 16 amino acids. CDR3 bases: TGCAGCGTCCGGCCAGAATTGGGGAGCCCTAACTATGGCTACACCTTC. Its protein is CSVRPELGSPNYGYTF.

This chain links TRBV6-5 with TRBJ1-2; 7 bases agree with TRBD1. This CDR3 has 14 residues. The V and J ends lost 2 bases and 8 bases, in that order; junction bases with no gene match: 8. CDR1 and CDR2 (germline): MNHEY, SVGAGI. The CDR3 region is CASSYERGGGGYTF. The CDR3 DNA sequence: TGTGCCAGCAGTTACGAAAGAGGGGGCGGCGGCTACACCTTC.

This clone has only a few counts. The V call is TRBV2, the J call TRBJ2-5; maybe TRBD1 (5 bases). Germline CDR1 is SNHLY and CDR2 is FYNNEI. V was pared by 6 bases and J by 1 base, with 9 bases between. This CDR3 has 13 residues. Written as DNA, the CDR3 is TGTGCCAGCAGCGTAGACAGCCAAGAGACCCAGTACTTC. Encoded protein: CASSVDSQETQYF. Supplemented by reference TRBV2 and TRBJ2-5, the full variable domain reads EPEVTQTPSHQVTQMGQEVILRCVPISNHLYFYWYRQILGQKVEFLVSFYNNEISEKSEIFDDQFSVERPDGSNFTLKIRSTKLEDSAMYFCASSVDSQETQYFGPGTRLLVL.

This clone was seen just once. The genes are TRBV6-5 and TRBJ2-3; 7 bases fit TRBD2. After removal of 2 bases from V and 3 bases from J, the junction contained 2 bases not matched to a gene. CDR3 length equals 14 residues. From germline, CDR1 is MNHEY and CDR2 SVGAGI. CDR3 residues: CASSYAGATDTQYF. CDR3 DNA sequence: TGTGCCAGCAGTTACGCGGGAGCGACAGATACGCAGTATTTT.

This chain links TRBV2 with TRBJ2-3; possibly TRBD2 for D (5 bases). This CDR3 spans 14 amino acids. Germline V gives CDR1 SNHLY, CDR2 FYNNEI. The V gene lost 4 bases and the J gene lost 2 bases, with 10 bases spanning the gap. The CDR3 bases are TGTGCCAGCAGTGGTAGGAGGTCCACAGATACGCAGTATTTT. It encodes CASSGRRSTDTQYF.

This clone has just one count. The J gene is TRBJ2-3, the V gene TRBV19; TRBD2 matches 7 bases. CDR3 length: 16 amino acids. V lost 4 bases and J lost 2; bases outside the gene matches: 9. The germline gives CDR1 LNHDA, CDR2 SQIVND (reference sequence). As DNA, the CDR3 is TGTGCCAGTAGTAGGGAAGCGGGGAGGCTCACAGATACGCAGTATTTT. It is translated as CASSREAGRLTDTQYF. The whole variable domain, remainder taken from reference TRBV19 and TRBJ2-3, is DGGITQSPKYLFRKEGQNVTLSCEQNLNHDAMYWYRQDPGQGLRLIYYSQIVNDFQKGDIAEGYSVSREKKESFPLTVTSAQKNPTAFYLCASSREAGRLTDTQYFGPGTRLTVL.